This TCR beta chain was captured in a study of blood T cell repertoires in COVID-19. The wider study: Whether acute or convalescent, the COVID-19 samples came from the United States, Italy and Spain. In each case, the material was cDNA or gDNA derived from T cells, B-cell-depleted T cells, or PBMCs.

Those enrolled in Seattle joined during active infection and were followed longitudinally afterward. The germline V gene has CDR1 LNHDA and CDR2 SQIVND (reference sequence). The CDR3 extends over 16 amino acids. V dropped 8 bases and J dropped 1 base, with 20 bases sitting between them. Methods used by the authors: By means of reference gene primer amplification, nucleated cell counts were estimated. Assay used: immunoSEQ multiplex PCR; TCRdb lists only in-frame clones, some missing. V and J calls and clone size are those listed in that table; D and trimming were worked out from the DNA. This table has tens of thousands of clones, 70% to 85% appearing once.

The chain recombines TRBV19 with TRBJ1-1, with a tentative D call TRBD1 (6 bases). The sequence was obtained from an elderly man with COVID-19, enrolled during active disease. The material sequenced was peripheral blood. The CDR3 nucleotides are TGTGCCAGTCGTCCTGCCGGGGGGCAGACGAACACTGAAGCTTTCTTT. Encoded protein: CASRPAGGQTNTEAFF. The full variable domain, completed using reference TRBV19 and TRBJ1-1, is DGGITQSPKYLFRKEGQNVTLSCEQNLNHDAMYWYRQDPGQGLRLIYYSQIVNDFQKGDIAEGYSVSREKKESFPLTVTSAQKNPTAFYLCASRPAGGQTNTEAFFGQGTRLTVV.